The table lists the clone carrying this TCR beta chain with a few counts. The data stem from a study of T cells in narcolepsy. The germline V and J ends were trimmed by 1 base and 4 bases, with 12 bases remaining between them. The CDR3 runs to 15 residues. Germline assignment: CDR1 SGHDN and CDR2 FVKESK. Generated by immunoSEQ multiplex PCR, the TCRdb table keeps only in-frame clones and is missing some. The sample carries under 30,000 clones, 70% to 80% recorded once. This TCR derives from a human donor with narcolepsy. Sequences were obtained from CD45RA- memory CD4+ T cells from PBMCs. The chain carries TRBV14 and TRBJ2-3, with D uncertain. Here the CDR3 DNA reads TGTGCCAGCAGCCAAGTGTCAGCGCTTGCAGATACGCAGTATTTT. Encoded protein: CASSQVSALADTQYF.